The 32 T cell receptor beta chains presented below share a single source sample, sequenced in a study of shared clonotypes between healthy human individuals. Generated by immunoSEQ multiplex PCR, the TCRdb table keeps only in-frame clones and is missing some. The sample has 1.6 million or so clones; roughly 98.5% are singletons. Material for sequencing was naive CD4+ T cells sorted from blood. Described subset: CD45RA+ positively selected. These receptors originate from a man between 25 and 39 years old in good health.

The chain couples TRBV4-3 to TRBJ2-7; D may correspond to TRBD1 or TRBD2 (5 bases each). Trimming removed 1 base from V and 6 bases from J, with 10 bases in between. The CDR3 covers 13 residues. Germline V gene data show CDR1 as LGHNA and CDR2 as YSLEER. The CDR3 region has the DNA TGCGCCAGCAGCCAAGGGGGGTTAGGCGAGCAGTACTTC. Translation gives CASSQGGLGEQYF.

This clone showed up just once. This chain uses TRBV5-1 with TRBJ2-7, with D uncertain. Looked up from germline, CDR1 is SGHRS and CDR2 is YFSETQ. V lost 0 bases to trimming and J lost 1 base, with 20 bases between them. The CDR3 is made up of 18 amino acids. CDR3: CASSLANLAIPRSYEQYF. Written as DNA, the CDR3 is TGCGCCAGCAGCTTGGCCAATTTAGCTATACCGAGGTCCTACGAGCAGTACTTC.

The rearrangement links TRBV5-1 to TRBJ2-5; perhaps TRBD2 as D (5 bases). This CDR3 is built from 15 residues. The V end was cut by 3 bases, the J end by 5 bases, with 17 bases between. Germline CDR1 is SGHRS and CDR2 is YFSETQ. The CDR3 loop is CASSSGIQVGETQYF. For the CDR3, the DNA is TGCGCCAGCAGCTCCGGGATTCAGGTCGGGGAGACCCAGTACTTC.

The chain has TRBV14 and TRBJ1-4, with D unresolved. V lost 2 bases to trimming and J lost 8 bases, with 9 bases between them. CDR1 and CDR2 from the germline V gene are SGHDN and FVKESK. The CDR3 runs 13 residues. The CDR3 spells CASSQKVREKLFF. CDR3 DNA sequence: TGTGCCAGCAGCCAAAAGGTTCGGGAAAAACTGTTTTTT. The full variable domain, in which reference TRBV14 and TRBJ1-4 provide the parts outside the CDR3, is EAGVTQFPSHSVIEKGQTVTLRCDPISGHDNLYWYRRVMGKEIKFLLHFVKESKQDESGMPNNRFLAERTGGTYSTLKVQPAELEDSGVYFCASSQKVREKLFFGSGTQLSVL.

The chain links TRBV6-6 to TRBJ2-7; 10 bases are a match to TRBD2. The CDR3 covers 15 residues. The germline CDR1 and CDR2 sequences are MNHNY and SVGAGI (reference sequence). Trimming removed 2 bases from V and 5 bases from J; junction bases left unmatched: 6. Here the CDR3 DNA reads TGTGCCAGCAGTTACGGGACTAGCGCTCCCCACGAGCAGTACTTC. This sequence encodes CASSYGTSAPHEQYF.

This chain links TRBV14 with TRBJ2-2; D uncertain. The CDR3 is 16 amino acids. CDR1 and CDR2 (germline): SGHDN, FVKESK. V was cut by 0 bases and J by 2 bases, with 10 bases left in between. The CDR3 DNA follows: TGTGCCAGCAGCCAAGAAACACCCCCTAACACCGGGGAGCTGTTTTTT. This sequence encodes CASSQETPPNTGELFF.

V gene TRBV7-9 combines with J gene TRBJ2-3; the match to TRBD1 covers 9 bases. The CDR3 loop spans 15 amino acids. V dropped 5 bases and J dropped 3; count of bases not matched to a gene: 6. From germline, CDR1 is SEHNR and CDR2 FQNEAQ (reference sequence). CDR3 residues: CASSTGTGWTDTQYF. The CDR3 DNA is TGTGCCAGCAGCACCGGGACAGGGTGGACAGATACGCAGTATTTT.

Written as DNA, the CDR3 is TGTGCCAGCAGCCGGGTCCTCACTGAAGCTTTCTTT. As protein: CASSRVLTEAFF. The rearrangement joins TRBV5-6 to TRBJ1-1; D is unresolved. The CDR3 runs to 12 residues. V dropped 4 bases and J dropped 4 bases, with 8 bases sitting between them. Germline V gene sequence: CDR1 SGHDT, CDR2 YYEEEE. The complete variable domain, with remaining parts taken from reference TRBV5-6 and TRBJ1-1, reads DAGVTQSPTHLIKTRGQQVTLRCSPKSGHDTVSWYQQALGQGPQFIFQYYEEEERQRGNFPDRFSGHQFPNYSSELNVNALLLGDSALYLCASSRVLTEAFFGQGTRLTVV.

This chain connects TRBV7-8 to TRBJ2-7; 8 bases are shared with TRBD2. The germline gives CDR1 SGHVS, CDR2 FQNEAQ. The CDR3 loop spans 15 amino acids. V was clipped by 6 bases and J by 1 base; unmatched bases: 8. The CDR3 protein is CASRNPGLDSYEQYF. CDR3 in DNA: TGTGCCAGCAGGAACCCGGGACTAGATTCCTACGAGCAGTACTTC.

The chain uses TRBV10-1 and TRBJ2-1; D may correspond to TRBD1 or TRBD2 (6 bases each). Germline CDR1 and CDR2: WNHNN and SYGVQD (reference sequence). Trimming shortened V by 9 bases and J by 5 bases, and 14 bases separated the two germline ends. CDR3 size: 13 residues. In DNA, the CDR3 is TGCGCCAGTACATCGGGGGCTAACAATGAGCAGTTCTTC. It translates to CASTSGANNEQFF.

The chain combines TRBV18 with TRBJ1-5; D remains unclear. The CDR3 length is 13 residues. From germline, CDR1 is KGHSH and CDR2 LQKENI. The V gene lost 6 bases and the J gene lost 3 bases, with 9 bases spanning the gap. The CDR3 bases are TGTGCCAGCTCTTTGACATTCAATCAGCCCCAGCATTTT. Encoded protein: CASSLTFNQPQHF.

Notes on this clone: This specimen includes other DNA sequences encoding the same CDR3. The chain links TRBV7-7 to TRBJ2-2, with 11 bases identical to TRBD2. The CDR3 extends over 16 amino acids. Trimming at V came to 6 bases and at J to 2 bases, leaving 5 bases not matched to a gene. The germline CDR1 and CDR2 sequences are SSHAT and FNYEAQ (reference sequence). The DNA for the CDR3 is TGTGCCAGCAGTCTCGGGACTAGCGGAAACACCGGGGAGCTGTTTTTT. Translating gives CASSLGTSGNTGELFF.

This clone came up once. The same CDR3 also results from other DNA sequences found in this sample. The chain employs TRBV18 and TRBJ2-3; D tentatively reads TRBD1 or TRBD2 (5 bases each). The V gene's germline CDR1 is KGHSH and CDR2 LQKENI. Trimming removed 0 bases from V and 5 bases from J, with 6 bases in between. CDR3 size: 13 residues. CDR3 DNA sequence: TGTGCCAGCTCACCACCGGGACGAGATACGCAGTATTTT. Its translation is CASSPPGRDTQYF.

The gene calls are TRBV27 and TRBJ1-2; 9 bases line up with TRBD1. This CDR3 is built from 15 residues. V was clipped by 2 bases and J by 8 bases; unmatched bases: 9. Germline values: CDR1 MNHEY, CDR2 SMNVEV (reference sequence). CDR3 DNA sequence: TGTGCCAGCAGTTTAGGGGGACAGGGATTCGCGGGCTACACCTTC. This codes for CASSLGGQGFAGYTF.

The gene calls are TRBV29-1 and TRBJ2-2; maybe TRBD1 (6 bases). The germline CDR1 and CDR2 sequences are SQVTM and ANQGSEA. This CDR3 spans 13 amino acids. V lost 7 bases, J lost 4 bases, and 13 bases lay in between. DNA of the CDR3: TGCAGCGCATCACAGGGTGCCACCGGGGAGCTGTTTTTT. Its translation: CSASQGATGELFF.

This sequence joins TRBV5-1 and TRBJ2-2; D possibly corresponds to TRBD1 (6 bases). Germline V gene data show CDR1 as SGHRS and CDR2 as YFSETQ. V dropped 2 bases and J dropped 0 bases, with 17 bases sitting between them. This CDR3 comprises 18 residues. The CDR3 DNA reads TGCGCCAGCAGCTTTCGACAGGTTGCCAATTCGAACACCGGGGAGCTGTTTTTT. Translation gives CASSFRQVANSNTGELFF.

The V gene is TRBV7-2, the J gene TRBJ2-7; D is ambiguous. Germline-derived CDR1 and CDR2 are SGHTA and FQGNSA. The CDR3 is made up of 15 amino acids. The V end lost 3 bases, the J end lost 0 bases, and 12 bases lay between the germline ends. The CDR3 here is CASSLSGATSYEQYF. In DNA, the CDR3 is TGTGCCAGCAGCTTGTCAGGAGCTACCTCCTACGAGCAGTACTTC.

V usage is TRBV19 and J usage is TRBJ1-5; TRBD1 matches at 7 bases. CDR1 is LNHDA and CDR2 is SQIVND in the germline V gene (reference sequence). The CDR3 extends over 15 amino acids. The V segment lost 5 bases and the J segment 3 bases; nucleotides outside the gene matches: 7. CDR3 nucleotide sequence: TGTGCCAGTAGTTCGGACAGGCCCTTCAATCAGCCCCAGCATTTT. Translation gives CASSSDRPFNQPQHF.

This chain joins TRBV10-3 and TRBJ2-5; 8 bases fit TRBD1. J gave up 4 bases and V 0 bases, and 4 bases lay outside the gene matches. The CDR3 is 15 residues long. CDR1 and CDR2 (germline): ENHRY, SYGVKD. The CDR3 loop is CAISESQGATETQYF. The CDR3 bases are TGTGCCATCAGTGAGTCCCAGGGGGCTACAGAGACCCAGTACTTC.

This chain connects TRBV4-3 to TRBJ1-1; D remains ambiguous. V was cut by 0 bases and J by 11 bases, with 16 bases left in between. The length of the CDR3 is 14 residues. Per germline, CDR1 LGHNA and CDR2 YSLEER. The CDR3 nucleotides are TGCGCCAGCAGCCAAGATCGGTCTCGGGATTGGGCTTTCTTT. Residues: CASSQDRSRDWAFF.

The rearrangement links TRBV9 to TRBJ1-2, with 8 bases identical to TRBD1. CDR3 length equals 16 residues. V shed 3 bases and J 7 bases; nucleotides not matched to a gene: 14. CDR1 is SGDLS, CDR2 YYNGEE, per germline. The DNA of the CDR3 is TGTGCCAGCAGCGAAATACCTCCGGGACAGGACCGTGGCTACACCTTC. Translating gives CASSEIPPGQDRGYTF.

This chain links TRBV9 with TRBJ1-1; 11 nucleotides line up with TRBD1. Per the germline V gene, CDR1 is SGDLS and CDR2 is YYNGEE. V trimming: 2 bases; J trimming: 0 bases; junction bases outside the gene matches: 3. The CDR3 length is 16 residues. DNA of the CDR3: TGTGCCAGCAGCGTTTGGACAGGGGGCTTGAACACTGAAGCTTTCTTT. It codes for CASSVWTGGLNTEAFF.

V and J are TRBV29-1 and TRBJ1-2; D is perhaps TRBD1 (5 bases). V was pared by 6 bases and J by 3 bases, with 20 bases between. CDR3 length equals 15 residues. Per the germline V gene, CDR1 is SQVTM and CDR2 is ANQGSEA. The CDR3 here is CSVLGGRTIDYGYTF. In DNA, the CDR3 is TGCAGCGTACTGGGGGGACGGACGATAGACTATGGCTACACCTTC.

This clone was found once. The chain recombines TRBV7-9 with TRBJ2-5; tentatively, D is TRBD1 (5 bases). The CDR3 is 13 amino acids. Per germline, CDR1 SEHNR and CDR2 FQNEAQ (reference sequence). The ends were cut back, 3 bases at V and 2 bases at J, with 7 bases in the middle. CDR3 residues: CASSFDSQETQYF. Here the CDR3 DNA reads TGTGCCAGCAGCTTCGACAGTCAAGAGACCCAGTACTTC.

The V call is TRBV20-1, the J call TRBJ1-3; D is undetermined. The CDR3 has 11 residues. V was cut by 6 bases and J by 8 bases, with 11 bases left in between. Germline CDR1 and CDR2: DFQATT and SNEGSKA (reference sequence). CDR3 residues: CSARSVHTIYF. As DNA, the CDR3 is TGCAGTGCACGGTCGGTGCACACCATATATTTT.

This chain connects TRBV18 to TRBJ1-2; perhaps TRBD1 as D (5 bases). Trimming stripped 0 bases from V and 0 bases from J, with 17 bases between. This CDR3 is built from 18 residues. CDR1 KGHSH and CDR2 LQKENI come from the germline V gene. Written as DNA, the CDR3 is TGTGCCAGCTCACCACCCCGGATGAGGACATCAGCTAACTATGGCTACACCTTC. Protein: CASSPPRMRTSANYGYTF.

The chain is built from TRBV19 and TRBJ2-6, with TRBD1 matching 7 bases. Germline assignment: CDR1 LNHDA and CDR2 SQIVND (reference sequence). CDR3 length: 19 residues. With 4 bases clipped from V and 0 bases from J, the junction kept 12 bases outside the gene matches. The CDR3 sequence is CASSRPDRVSFSGANVLTF. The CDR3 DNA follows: TGTGCCAGTAGTAGGCCCGACAGGGTTTCGTTCTCTGGGGCCAACGTCCTGACTTTC.

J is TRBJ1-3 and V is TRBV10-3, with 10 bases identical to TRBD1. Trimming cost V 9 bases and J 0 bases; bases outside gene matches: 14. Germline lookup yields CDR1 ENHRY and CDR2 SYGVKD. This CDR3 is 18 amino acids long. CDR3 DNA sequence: TGTGCCATGAGGGGGGACAGGGGACAAATGACCTCTGGAAACACCATATATTTT. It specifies CAMRGDRGQMTSGNTIYF.

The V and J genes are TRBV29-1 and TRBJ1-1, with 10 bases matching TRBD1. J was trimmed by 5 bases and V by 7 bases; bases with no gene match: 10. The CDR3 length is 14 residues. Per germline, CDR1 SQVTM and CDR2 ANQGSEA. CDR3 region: CSGTRDRGETEAFF. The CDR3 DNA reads TGCAGCGGGACCCGGGACAGGGGAGAAACTGAAGCTTTCTTT. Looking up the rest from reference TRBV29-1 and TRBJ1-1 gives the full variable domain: SAVISQKPSRDICQRGTSLTIQCQVDSQVTMMFWYRQQPGQSLTLIATANQGSEATYESGFVIDKFPISRPNLTFSTLTVSNMSPEDSSIYLCSGTRDRGETEAFFGQGTRLTVV.

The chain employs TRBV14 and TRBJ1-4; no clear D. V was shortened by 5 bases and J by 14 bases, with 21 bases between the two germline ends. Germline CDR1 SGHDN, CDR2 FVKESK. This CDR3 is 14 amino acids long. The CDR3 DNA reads TGTGCCAGCAGCTACTCCGGGTCCCCCAGAGGGCTGTTTTTT. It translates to CASSYSGSPRGLFF.

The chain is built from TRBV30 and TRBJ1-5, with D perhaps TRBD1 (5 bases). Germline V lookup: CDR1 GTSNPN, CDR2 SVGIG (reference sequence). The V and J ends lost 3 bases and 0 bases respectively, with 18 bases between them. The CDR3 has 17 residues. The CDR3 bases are TGTGCCTGGAGCTCATCGACGGGACGGAATAGCAATCAGCCCCAGCATTTT. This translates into CAWSSSTGRNSNQPQHF.

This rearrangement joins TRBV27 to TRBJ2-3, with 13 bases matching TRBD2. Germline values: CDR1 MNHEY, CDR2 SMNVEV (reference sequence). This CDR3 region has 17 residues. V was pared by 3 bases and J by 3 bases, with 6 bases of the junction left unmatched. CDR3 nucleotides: TGTGCCAGCAGTTTCTGGACTAGCGGGAGACCTACAGATACGCAGTATTTT. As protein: CASSFWTSGRPTDTQYF.